One TCR beta chain is described in this entry. The CDR3 does not close with the conserved phenylalanine or tryptophan, likely indicating a read error. The sample comes from a study of regulatory T cells in long-lasting Graves disease. Study-wide background: Patients with new Graves' disease had used antithyroid drugs below 3 months.

The time point was: newly diagnosed GD, antithyroid drugs for less than 3 months. Construction of the TCR library relied on RNA isolated from PBMCs. Roughly 10 milliliters of peripheral blood were taken and placed in EDTA tubes. The V end lost 4 bases, the J end lost 0 bases, and 8 bases lay between the germline ends. This CDR3 has 14 residues. Germline-derived CDR1 and CDR2 are MNHEY and SMNVEV (reference sequence). According to the study, TCR beta libraries were built with iRepertoire HTBI primers and CDR3-region Arm-PCR. In TCRdb, the multiplex PCR reads were re-called with MiXCR into one record per CDR3 protein. The table shows almost 450,000 distinct CDR3 sequences, with about 17% occurring only once. The same data also went into a second study, on T cells in Graves' hyperthyroidism and ophthalmopathy. From that second work: Within blood appeared most thyroid clonotypes that had expanded above 0.001.

This TCR derives from a woman between 25 and 40 years old with Graves disease. The specimen comprised peripheral blood mononuclear cells (PBMCs), sampled at new diagnosis, from a patient treated with antithyroid drugs. The gene calls are TRBV27 and TRBJ2-3, with D perhaps TRBD2 (6 bases). The CDR3 nucleotides are TGTGCCAGCAGTTCGGGACTGAGCACAGATACGCAGTATCTT. It codes for CASSSGLSTDTQYL.